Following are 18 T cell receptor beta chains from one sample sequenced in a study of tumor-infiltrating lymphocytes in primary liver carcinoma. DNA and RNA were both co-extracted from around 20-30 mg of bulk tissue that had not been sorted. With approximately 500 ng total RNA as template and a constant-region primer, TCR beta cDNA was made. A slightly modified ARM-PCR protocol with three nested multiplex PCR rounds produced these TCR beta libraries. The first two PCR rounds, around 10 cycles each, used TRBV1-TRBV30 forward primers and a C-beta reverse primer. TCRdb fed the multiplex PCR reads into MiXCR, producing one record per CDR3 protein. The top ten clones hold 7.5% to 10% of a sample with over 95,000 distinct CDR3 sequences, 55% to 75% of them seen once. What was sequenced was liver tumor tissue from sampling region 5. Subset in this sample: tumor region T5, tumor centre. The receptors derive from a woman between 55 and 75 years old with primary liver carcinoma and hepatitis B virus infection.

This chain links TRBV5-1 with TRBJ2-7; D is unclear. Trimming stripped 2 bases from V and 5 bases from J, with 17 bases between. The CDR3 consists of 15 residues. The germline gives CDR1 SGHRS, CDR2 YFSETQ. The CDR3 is CASSFLEATGNEQYF. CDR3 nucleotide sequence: TGCGCCAGCAGCTTCCTTGAGGCAACGGGTAACGAGCAGTACTTC.

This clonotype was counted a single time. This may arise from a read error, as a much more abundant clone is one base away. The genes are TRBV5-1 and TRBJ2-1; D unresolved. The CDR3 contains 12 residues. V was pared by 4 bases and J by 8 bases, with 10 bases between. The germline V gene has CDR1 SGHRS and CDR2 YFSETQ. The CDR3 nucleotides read TGCGCCAGCAGCCCTAGTTGCGATGAGCAGTTCTTC. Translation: CASSPSCDEQFF.

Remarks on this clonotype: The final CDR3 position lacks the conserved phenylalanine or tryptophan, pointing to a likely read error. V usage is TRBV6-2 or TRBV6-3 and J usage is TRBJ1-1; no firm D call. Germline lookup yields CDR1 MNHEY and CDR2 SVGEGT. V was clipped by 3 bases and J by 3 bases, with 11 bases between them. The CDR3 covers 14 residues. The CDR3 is CASSYSRGDTEAFI. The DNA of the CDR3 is TGTGCCAGCAGTTATAGTCGTGGGGACACTGAAGCTTTCATT.

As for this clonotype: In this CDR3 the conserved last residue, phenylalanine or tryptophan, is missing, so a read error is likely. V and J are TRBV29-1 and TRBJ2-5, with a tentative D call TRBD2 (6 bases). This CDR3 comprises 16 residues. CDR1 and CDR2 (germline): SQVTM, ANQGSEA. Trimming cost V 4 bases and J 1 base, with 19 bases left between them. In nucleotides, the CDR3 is TGCAGCGTTGTGATAGGAGGGGTCCCCATCCAAGAGACCCAGTACATC. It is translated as CSVVIGGVPIQETQYI.

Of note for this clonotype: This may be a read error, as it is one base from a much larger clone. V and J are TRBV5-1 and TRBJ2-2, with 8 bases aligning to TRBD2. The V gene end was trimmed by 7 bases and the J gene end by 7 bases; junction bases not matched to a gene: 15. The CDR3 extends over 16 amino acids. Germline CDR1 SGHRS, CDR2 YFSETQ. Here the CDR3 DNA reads TGCGCCAGCGGAATGAATGCCGGGAGGGCCGACGGGGAGCTGTTTTTT. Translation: CASGMNAGRADGELFF.

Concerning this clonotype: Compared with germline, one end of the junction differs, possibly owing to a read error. The CDR3 bases are TGTGACAGCACTGGGACAGGGAATTCACCCCTCCACTTT. The encoded protein is CDSTGTGNSPLHF. The gene calls are TRBV25-1 and TRBJ1-6; 9 positions match TRBD1. The germline V gene has CDR1 MGHDK and CDR2 SYGVNS. This CDR3 has 13 residues.

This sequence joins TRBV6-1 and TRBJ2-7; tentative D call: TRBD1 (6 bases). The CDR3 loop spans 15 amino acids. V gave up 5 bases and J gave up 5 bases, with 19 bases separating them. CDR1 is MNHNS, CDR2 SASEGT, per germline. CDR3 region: CASSKGGRGTDEQYF. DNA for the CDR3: TGTGCCAGCAGTAAAGGAGGCAGGGGTACGGACGAGCAGTACTTC.

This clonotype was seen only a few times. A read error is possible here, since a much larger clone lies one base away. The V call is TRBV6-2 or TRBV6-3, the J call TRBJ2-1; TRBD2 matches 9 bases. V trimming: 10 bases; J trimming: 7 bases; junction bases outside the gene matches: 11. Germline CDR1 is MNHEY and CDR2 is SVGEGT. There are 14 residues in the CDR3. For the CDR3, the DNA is TGTGCCAACAGATCCGGGACTAGCAGGAATGAGCAGTTCTTC. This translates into CANRSGTSRNEQFF.

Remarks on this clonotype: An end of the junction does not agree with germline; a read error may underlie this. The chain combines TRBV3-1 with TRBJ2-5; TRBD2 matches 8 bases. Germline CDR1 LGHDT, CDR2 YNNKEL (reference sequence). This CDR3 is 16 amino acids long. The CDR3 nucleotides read TGTGCTAGCAGCCAAGTTCGGGAGGGCCCGAGGGAGACCCAGTACTTC. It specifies CASSQVREGPRETQYF.

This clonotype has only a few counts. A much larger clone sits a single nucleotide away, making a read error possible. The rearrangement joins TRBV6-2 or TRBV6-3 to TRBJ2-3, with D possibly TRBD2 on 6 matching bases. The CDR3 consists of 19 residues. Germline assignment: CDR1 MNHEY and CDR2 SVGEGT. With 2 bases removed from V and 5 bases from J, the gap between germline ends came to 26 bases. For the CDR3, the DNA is TGTGCCAGCAGTTACACTTATACGGGACGAACAGCGGGCATAGATACGCAGTATTTT. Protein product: CASSYTYTGRTAGIDTQYF.

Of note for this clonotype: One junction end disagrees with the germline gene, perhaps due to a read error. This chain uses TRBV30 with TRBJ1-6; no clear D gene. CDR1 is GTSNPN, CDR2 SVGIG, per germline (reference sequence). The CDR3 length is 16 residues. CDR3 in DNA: TGTGTCTGGACCCACTCGGGGATGACCTATAATTCACCCCTCCACTTT. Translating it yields CVWTHSGMTYNSPLHF.

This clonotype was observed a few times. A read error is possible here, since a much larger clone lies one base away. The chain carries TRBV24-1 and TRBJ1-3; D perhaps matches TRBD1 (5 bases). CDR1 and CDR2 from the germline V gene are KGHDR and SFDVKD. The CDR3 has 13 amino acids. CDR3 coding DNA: TGTACCACCATCGGGACCTCTAGAAACACCATATATTTT. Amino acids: CTTIGTSRNTIYF.

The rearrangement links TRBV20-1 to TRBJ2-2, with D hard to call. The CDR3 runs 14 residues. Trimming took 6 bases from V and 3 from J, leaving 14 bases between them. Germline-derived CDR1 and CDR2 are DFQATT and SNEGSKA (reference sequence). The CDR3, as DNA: TGCAGTGCCCAGAAGGGCCCTCACACCGGGGAGCTGTTTTTT. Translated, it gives CSAQKGPHTGELFF.

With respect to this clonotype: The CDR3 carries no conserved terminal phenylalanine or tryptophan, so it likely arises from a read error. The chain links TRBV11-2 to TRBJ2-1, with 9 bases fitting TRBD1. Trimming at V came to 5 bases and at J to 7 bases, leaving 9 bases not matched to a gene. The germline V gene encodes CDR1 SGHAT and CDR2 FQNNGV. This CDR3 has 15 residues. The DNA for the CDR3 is TGTGCCAGCAGCCACCCTGACAGGGGGGGGAATGAGCAGTTCCTC. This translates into CASSHPDRGGNEQFL.

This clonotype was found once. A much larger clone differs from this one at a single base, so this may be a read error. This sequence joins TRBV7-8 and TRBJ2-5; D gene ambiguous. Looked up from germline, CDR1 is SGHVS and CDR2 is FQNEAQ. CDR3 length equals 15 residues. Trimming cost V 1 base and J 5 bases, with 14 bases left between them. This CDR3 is CASSLEGRLLETQYF. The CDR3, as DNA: TGTGCCAGCAGCTTAGAAGGTCGGCTCTTGGAGACCCAGTACTTC. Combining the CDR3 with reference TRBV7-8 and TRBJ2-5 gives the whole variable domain GAGVSQSPRYKVAKRGQDVALRCDPISGHVSLFWYQQALGQGPEFLTYFQNEAQLDKSGLPSDRFFAERPEGSVSTLKIQRTQQEDSAVYLCASSLEGRLLETQYFGPGTRLLVL.

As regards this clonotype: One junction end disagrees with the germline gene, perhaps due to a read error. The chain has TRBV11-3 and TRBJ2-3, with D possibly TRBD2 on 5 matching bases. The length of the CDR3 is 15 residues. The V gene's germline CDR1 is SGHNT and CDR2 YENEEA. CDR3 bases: TGTGCCAGCAGCTTAGTGTCAGGAGGCCCAGATACGCGGTATTTT. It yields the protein CASSLVSGGPDTRYF.

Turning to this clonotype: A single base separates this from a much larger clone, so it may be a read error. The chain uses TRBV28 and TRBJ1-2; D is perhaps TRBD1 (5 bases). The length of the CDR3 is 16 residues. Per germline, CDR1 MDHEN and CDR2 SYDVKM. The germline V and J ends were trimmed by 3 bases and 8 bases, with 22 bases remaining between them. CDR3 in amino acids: CASSFSHIGVVGGYTF. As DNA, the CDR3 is TGTGCCAGCAGTTTTTCCCATATAGGGGTGGTTGGAGGCTACACCTTC.

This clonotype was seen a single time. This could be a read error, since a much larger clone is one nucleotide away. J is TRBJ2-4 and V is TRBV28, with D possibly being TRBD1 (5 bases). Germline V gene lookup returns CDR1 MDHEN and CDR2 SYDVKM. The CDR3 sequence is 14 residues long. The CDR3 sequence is CASSFSRQKNIQHF. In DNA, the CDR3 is TGTGCCAGCAGTTTCTCAAGACAGAAAAACATTCAGCACTTC.